This T cell receptor beta chain derives from a study of T-cell memory formation after mild COVID-19. Notes on the study in general: Among clones contracting day 15 to 85, CD4/CD8 was balanced, whereas later expanders leaned CD4+. Detection of some responders pre-infection suggested pre-existing cross-reactive memory T cells participated.

This clonotype was seen more than once but under ten times. Its antigen remains unknown. Germline lookup yields CDR1 SGHTA and CDR2 FQGTGA. The CDR3 contains 13 residues. V shed 2 bases and J shed 9 bases, with 12 bases lying between them. A single record per CDR3 protein comes from TCRdb applying MiXCR to the 5' RACE reads. The data hold some 330,000 distinct CDR3 sequences, with roughly 21% observed a single time. This clonotype originated in an adult woman who had mild COVID-19 (a few samples of this study predate the infection). Cell type and time point are not known. The chain combines TRBV7-3 with TRBJ2-3, with D hard to call. Sequenced: PBMCs or a T cell subset sorted from them (not recorded which). The CDR3 DNA follows: TGTGCCAGCAGCTTACCTCCGGTCCACACGCAGTATTTT. Translation gives CASSLPPVHTQYF.